This T cell receptor beta chain was recorded in a study of T cell responses to AZD1222 COVID-19 vaccine. The table came from immunoSEQ multiplex PCR; TCRdb's copy has only in-frame clones and leaves some out. The sample lists about 110,000 clones, around 88% occurring once. The CDR3 runs to 19 residues. The germline V gene encodes CDR1 KGHDR and CDR2 SFDVKD. The V and J ends lost 9 bases and 0 bases, in that order; junction bases with no gene match: 18. This clone appeared a single time. This receptor was obtained from an adult in good health. This specimen consisted of peripheral blood, obtained on day 0 of AZD1222 vaccination. This chain uses TRBV24-1 with TRBJ1-5, with TRBD1 identical over 8 bases. DNA for the CDR3: TGTGCCACCGGAGCTTCCAGGGGGCCTACGGCATATAGCAATCAGCCCCAGCATTTT. Translated: CATGASRGPTAYSNQPQHF.